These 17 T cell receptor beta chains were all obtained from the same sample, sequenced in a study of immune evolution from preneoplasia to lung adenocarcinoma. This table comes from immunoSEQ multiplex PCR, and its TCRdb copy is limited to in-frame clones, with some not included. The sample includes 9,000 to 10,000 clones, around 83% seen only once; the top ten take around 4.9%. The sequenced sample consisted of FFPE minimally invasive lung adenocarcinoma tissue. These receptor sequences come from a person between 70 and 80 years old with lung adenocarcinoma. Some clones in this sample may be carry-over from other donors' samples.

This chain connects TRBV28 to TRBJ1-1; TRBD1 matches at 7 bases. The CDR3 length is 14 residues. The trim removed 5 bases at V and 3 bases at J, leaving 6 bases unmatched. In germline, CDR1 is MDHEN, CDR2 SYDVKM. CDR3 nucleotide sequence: TGTGCCAGCAGTCCCGACAGGGCGGACACTGAAGCTTTCTTT. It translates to CASSPDRADTEAFF.

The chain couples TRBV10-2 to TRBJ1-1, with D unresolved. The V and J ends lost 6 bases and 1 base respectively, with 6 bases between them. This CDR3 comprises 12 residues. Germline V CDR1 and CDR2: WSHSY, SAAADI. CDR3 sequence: CASRGENTEAFF. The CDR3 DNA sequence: TGCGCCAGCAGGGGAGAGAACACTGAAGCTTTCTTT.

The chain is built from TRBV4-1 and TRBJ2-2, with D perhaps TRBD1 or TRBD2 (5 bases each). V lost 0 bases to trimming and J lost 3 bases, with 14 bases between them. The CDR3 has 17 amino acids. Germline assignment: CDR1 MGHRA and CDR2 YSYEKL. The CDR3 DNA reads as TGCGCCAGCAGCCAAGATAACGGGGCGTCAGACACCGGGGAGCTGTTTTTT. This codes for CASSQDNGASDTGELFF.

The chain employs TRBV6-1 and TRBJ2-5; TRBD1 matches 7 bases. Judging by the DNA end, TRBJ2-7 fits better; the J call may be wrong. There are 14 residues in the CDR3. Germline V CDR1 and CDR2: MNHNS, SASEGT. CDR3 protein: CASRYQGEAYEQYF. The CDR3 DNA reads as TGTGCCAGCAGGTATCAGGGGGAAGCCTACGAGCAGTACTTC.

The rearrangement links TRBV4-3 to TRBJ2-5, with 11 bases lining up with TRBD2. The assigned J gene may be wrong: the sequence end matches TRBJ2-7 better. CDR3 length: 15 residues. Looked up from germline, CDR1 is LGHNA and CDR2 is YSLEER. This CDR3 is CASSPGTSGTYEQYF. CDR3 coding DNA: TGCGCCAGCAGCCCCGGGACTAGCGGAACCTACGAGCAGTACTTC.

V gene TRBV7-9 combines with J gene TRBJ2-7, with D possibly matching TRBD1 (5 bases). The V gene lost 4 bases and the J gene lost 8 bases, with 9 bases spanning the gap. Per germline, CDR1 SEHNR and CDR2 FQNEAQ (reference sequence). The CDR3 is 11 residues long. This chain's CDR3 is CASSSTAKQYF. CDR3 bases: TGTGCCAGCAGCTCGACAGCCAAGCAGTACTTC.

In nucleotides, the CDR3 is TGCAGTGCTCGGGTGGTCGATGGCTACACCTTC. It specifies CSARVVDGYTF. This chain connects TRBV20-1 to TRBJ1-2; D uncertain. There are 11 residues in the CDR3. V dropped 5 bases and J dropped 6 bases, with 10 bases sitting between them. Germline CDR1 and CDR2: DFQATT and SNEGSKA (reference sequence).

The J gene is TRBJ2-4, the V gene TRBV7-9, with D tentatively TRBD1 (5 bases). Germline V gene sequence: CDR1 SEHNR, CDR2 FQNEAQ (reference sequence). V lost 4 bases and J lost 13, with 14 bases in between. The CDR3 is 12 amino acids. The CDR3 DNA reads TGTGCCAGCAGCTCAGAACTGACAGTCCAGTACTTC. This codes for CASSSELTVQYF.

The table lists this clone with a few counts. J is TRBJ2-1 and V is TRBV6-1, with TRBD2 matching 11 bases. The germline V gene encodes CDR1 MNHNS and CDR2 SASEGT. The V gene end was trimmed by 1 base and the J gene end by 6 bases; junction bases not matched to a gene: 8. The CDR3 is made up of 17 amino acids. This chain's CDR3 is CASSEGSSGRAINEQFF. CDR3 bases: TGTGCCAGCAGTGAAGGGAGTAGCGGGAGGGCTATCAATGAGCAGTTCTTC.

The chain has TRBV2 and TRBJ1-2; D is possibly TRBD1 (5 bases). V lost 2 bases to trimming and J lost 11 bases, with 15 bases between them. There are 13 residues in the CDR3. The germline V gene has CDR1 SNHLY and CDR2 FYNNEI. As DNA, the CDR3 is TGTGCCAGCAGTGAAAGGGACGGACTTGGTTACACCTTC. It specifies CASSERDGLGYTF.

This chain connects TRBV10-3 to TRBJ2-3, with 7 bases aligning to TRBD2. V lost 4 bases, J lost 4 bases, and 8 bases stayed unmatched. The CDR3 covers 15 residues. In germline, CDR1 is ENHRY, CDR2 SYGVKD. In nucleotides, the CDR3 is TGTGCCATCAGTGCTTCCGGGGGAGGGGCAGATACGCAGTATTTT. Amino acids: CAISASGGGADTQYF.

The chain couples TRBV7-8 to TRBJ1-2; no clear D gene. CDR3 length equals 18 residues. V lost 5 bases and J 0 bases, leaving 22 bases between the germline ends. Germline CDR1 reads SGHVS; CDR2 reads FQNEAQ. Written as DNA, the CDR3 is TGTGCCAGCAGCCCCCGGTCACCCGGGCAATCTGCTAACTATGGCTACACCTTC. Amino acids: CASSPRSPGQSANYGYTF.

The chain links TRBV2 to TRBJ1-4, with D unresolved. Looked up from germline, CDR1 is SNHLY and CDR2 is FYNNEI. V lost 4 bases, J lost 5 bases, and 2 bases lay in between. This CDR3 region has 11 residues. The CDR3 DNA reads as TGTGCCAGCAGTGCGAATGAAAAACTGTTTTTT. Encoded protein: CASSANEKLFF.

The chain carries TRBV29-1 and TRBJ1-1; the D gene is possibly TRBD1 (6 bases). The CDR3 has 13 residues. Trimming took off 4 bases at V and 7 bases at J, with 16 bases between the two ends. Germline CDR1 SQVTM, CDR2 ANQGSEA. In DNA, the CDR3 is TGCAGCGTTGTTCTTCAGGGGTTGGGTGAAGCTTTCTTT. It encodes CSVVLQGLGEAFF. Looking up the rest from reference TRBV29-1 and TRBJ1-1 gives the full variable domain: SAVISQKPSRDICQRGTSLTIQCQVDSQVTMMFWYRQQPGQSLTLIATANQGSEATYESGFVIDKFPISRPNLTFSTLTVSNMSPEDSSIYLCSVVLQGLGEAFFGQGTRLTVV.

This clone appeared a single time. The CDR3 nucleotides read TGTGCCTCCACCCGGGACCAAAGCTCCTACGAGCAGTACTTC. Encoded protein: CASTRDQSSYEQYF. The gene calls are TRBV30 and TRBJ2-7; D may correspond to TRBD1 or TRBD2 (5 bases each). V dropped 7 bases and J dropped 0 bases, with 16 bases sitting between them. The germline V gene encodes CDR1 GTSNPN and CDR2 SVGIG (reference sequence). The CDR3 totals 14 residues.

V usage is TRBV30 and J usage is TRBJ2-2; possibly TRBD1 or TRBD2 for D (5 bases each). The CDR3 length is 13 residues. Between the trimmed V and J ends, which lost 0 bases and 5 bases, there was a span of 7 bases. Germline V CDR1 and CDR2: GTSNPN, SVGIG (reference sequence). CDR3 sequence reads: CAWSVWGTGELFF. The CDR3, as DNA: TGTGCCTGGAGTGTATGGGGGACCGGGGAGCTGTTTTTT.

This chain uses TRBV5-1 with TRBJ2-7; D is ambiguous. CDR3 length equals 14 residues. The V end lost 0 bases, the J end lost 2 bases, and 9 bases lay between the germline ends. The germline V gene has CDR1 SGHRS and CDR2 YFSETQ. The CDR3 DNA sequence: TGCGCCAGCAGCTTGGCCCTGGGGACCTACGAGCAGTACTTC. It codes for CASSLALGTYEQYF.